The rows below give T cell receptor beta chains drawn from one sample of a study of metastatic and nonmetastatic thyroid tumors. TCRdb used MiXCR to call clones anew from the PCR reads. The profile shows about 16,000 clones, about 33% of them singletons. Material for sequencing was tumor tissue. Source of these receptors: a male donor with papillary thyroid cancer or a benign thyroid nodule (not recorded which). Some clones in this sample may be carry-over from other donors' samples. Both conserved end residues are part of each CDR3. The D gene is left open where the match is weak. Clone size is stated in some rows and not others, as once, few, many or a class when expanded.

J gene | V gene | clone size | D gene | CDR3 DNA | CDR3 protein
TRBJ1-2 | TRBV5-6 | many | NA | TGTGCCAGCAGCTTGTGGGGGGCCGGTGGCTACACCTTC | CASSLWGAGGYTF
TRBJ2-7 | TRBV5-1 | NA | TRBD1 | TGCGCCAGCAGCTTGGGACAGGGTCTTGTCGAGCAGTACTTC | CASSLGQGLVEQYF
TRBJ2-3 | TRBV6-1 | few | NA | TGTGCCAGCGCCCTCGGGGATACGCAGTATTTT | CASALGDTQYF
TRBJ1-5 | TRBV19 | medium-sized | NA | TGTGCCAGTAGTCCTCAAGACCCATATCAGCCCCAGCATTTT | CASSPQDPYQPQHF
TRBJ2-7 | TRBV10-3 | many | NA | TGTGCCACTCACAGGGATTCTACCTACGAGCAGTACTTC | CATHRDSTYEQYF
TRBJ2-5 | TRBV6-1 | large | TRBD2 | TGTGCCAGCAGTGAAGCGGCGGGAGTGGGCCAAGAGACCCAGTACTTC | CASSEAAGVGQETQYF
TRBJ1-5 | TRBV6-1 | few | NA | TGTGCCAGCAGGCCTCGGGGGGATAGCAATCAGCCCCGGCATTTT | CASRPRGDSNQPRHF
TRBJ2-7 | TRBV6-4 | medium-sized | NA | TGTGCCAGCAGTGACAGGGGAGGGACGGGACAGGACGTTTTCTACGAGCAGTACTTC | CASSDRGGTGQDVFYEQYF
TRBJ2-7 | TRBV11-2 | NA | TRBD1 | TGTGCCAGCAGCGCCGGACAGGGAGATACCTACGAGCAGTACTTC | CASSAGQGDTYEQYF
TRBJ2-5 | TRBV19 | many | NA | TGTGCCAGTGGTGAGACAAGGCAAGAGACCCAGTACTTC | CASGETRQETQYF
TRBJ1-6 | TRBV4-1 | many | NA | TGCGCCAGCAGCCAAGCAGGGGACAATTCACCCCTCCACTTT | CASSQAGDNSPLHF
TRBJ2-7 | TRBV5-1 | NA | NA | TGCGCCAGCAGCTTGGGTCACAGGGATATCCACGAGCAGTACTTC | CASSLGHRDIHEQYF
TRBJ1-1 | TRBV6-1 | few | NA | TGTGCCAGCAGTGTACAGGTGAACACTGAAGCTTTCTTT | CASSVQVNTEAFF
TRBJ1-1 | TRBV11-1 | NA | TRBD1 | TGTGCCAGCAGCTTTGGACAGGGCACTGAAGCTTTCTTT | CASSFGQGTEAFF
TRBJ1-1 | TRBV6-2/TRBV6-3 | NA | NA | TGTGCCAGCAGTTACCTGCTGGGGCAGGTAGCTTTCTTT | CASSYLLGQVAFF
TRBJ1-6 | TRBV9 | NA | NA | TGTGCCAGCAGCGTCGGGGGAGCCCGAGGGGATTCACCCCTCCACTTT | CASSVGGARGDSPLHF
TRBJ1-1 | TRBV28 | few | NA | TGTGCCAGCAGCCGAGGGGTGAACACTGAAGCTTTCTTT | CASSRGVNTEAFF
TRBJ2-3 | TRBV11-2 | NA | TRBD2 | TGTGCCAGCAGCTTAAAATTCAAGCGGGAAAGTGATACGCAGTATTTT | CASSLKFKRESDTQYF
TRBJ2-3 | TRBV6-1 | few | TRBD1 | TGTGCCAGCAGGGACGGACAGGGGGACACAGATACGCAGTATTTT | CASRDGQGDTDTQYF
TRBJ2-7 | TRBV2 | NA | TRBD1 | TGTGCCAGCAGTGAAGCCTTCGGACAGGGGGTCTACGAGCAGTACTTC | CASSEAFGQGVYEQYF
TRBJ2-7 | TRBV2 | NA | NA | TGTGCCAGCAGTGATGGCAGGGTCGGCTACGAGCAGTACTTC | CASSDGRVGYEQYF
TRBJ2-1 | TRBV11-2 | NA | NA | TGTGCCAGCAGCTTAGATCTGGGGTTCTACAATGAGCAGTTCTTC | CASSLDLGFYNEQFF
TRBJ2-5 | TRBV11-2 | medium-sized | TRBD2 | TGTGCCAGCAGCCCGACGGGGGGGGGACAAGAGACCCAGTACTTC | CASSPTGGGQETQYF
TRBJ1-2 | TRBV18 | many | NA | TGTGCCAGCTCACACGACAGCTATGGCTACACCTTC | CASSHDSYGYTF
TRBJ2-3 | TRBV24-1 | NA | NA | TGTGCCACCAGGGGGACGGGTTATACGCCGTATTTT | CATRGTGYTPYF
TRBJ2-2 | TRBV24-1 | medium-sized | NA | TGTGCCACCAGTGATCCCGGGACCGGGAACACCGGGGAGCTGTTTTTT | CATSDPGTGNTGELFF
TRBJ1-4 | TRBV30 | medium-sized | NA | TGTGCCGGCGGCCCGAACAAAGGACGAAAACTGTTTTTT | CAGGPNKGRKLFF
TRBJ2-3 | TRBV10-1 | medium-sized | TRBD1 | TGCGCCAGCAGTGATATTCCGGGATGGGGGACAGGGAACACAGATACGCAGTATTTT | CASSDIPGWGTGNTDTQYF
TRBJ2-7 | TRBV6-2/TRBV6-3 | NA | NA | TGTGCCAGCAGTAACCCTCTAGATCCCTCGGTCTTC | CASSNPLDPSVF
TRBJ2-1 | TRBV30 | NA | NA | TGTGCCTGGAAACTAAATGAGCAGTTCTTC | CAWKLNEQFF
TRBJ1-3 | TRBV28 | many | NA | TGTGCCAGCAACCCAGGGGCGATCGGAAACACCATATATTTT | CASNPGAIGNTIYF
TRBJ2-7 | TRBV12-3/TRBV12-4 | NA | NA | TGTGCCAGCAGTCCTTGGGGGCTCTCCGAGCAGTACTTC | CASSPWGLSEQYF
TRBJ2-7 | TRBV11-2 | NA | NA | TGTGCCAGCAGCCTCCCAATGACCTACGAGCAGTACTTC | CASSLPMTYEQYF
TRBJ2-7 | TRBV7-9 | NA | NA | TGTGCCAGCAGCCCCCCCCGCGTCGAGCAGTACTTC | CASSPPRVEQYF
TRBJ1-4 | TRBV20-1 | medium-sized | NA | TGCAGTGCTAGCCATCAAAATGAAAAACTGTTTTTT | CSASHQNEKLFF
TRBJ2-6 | TRBV19 | few | NA | TGTGCCAGCCACAGGGTTGGTGGGGCCAACGTCCTGACTTTC | CASHRVGGANVLTF
TRBJ2-7 | TRBV3-1 | NA | NA | TGTGCCAGCAGCCAAGCGGGTAGTGGGGAGCAGTACTTC | CASSQAGSGEQYF
TRBJ2-3 | TRBV11-3 | NA | NA | TGTGCCAGCAGCTTGGATACGCAGTATTTT | CASSLDTQYF
TRBJ1-1 | TRBV11-3 | many | TRBD1 | TGTGCCAGCAGCTCAAGTAACAGGGGATTAAGCCTTAACACTGAAGCTTTCTTT | CASSSSNRGLSLNTEAFF
TRBJ2-1 | TRBV19 | few | TRBD2 | TGTGCCAGTAGTATTGCGGGAGGGCCTTTCAATGAGCAGTTCTTC | CASSIAGGPFNEQFF
TRBJ2-1 | TRBV27 | few | NA | TGTGCCAGCAGTTTCCCGGACTGGACGACTCGGAATGAGCAGTTCTTC | CASSFPDWTTRNEQFF
TRBJ2-7 | TRBV9 | few | NA | TGTGCCAGCAGCACCCCCATCGAGCAGTACTTC | CASSTPIEQYF
TRBJ2-3 | TRBV6-2/TRBV6-3 | few | TRBD2 | TGTGCCAGCAGGACGACTAGCGGCACAGATACGCAGTATTTT | CASRTTSGTDTQYF
TRBJ1-2 | TRBV20-1 | medium-sized | NA | TGCAGTGCTGGAGGGGACACCTACTATGGCTACACCTTC | CSAGGDTYYGYTF
TRBJ1-5 | TRBV6-1 | NA | TRBD1 | TGTGCCAGCAGTGGAGACAGGGCGGTTGTCAATCAGCCCCAGCATTTT | CASSGDRAVVNQPQHF
TRBJ1-2 | TRBV20-1 | NA | NA | TGCAGTGCTAGAGTTGTAGGGGGGAACTATGGCTACACCTTC | CSARVVGGNYGYTF
TRBJ2-7 | TRBV6-1 | many | TRBD1 | TGTGCCAGCAGGCACCGGGACAGGGGTGAGCAGTACTTC | CASRHRDRGEQYF
TRBJ1-3 | TRBV7-2 | NA | NA | TGTGCCAGCAGCTCGGACTTTATAACCATATATTTT | CASSSDFITIYF
TRBJ1-4 | TRBV12-3/TRBV12-4 | many | NA | TGTGCCAGCAGTTTCAATGAAAAACTGTTTTTT | CASSFNEKLFF
TRBJ2-1 | TRBV19 | NA | NA | TGTGCCAGTAGTATAGGTTTTACTGAGCAGTTCTTC | CASSIGFTEQFF
TRBJ1-2 | TRBV5-1 | NA | NA | TGCGCCAGCAGCCCAGGTCAAGGCAATTTTGGGCATCTCTTC | CASSPGQGNFGHLF
TRBJ2-7 | TRBV6-1 | few | NA | TGTGCCAGCAGCCTTTACATGGGGGCGGGCGAGCAGTACTTC | CASSLYMGAGEQYF
TRBJ2-2 | TRBV6-1 | NA | TRBD2 | TGTGCCAGCTGGAAAGCGGGAAGCACCGGGGAGCTGTTTTTT | CASWKAGSTGELFF
TRBJ2-7 | TRBV5-1 | NA | NA | TGCGCCAGCAGCTTGGGGCCAGCCTACGAGCAGTACTTC | CASSLGPAYEQYF
TRBJ1-3 | TRBV30 | NA | NA | TGTGCCGGGAGCCAGGGCCCCTTCTCTGTAAACACCATATATTTT | CAGSQGPFSVNTIYF
TRBJ1-5 | TRBV28 | NA | NA | TGTGCCAGCAGTACCGACCACAATCAGCCCCAGCATTTT | CASSTDHNQPQHF
TRBJ1-2 | TRBV28 | few | NA | TGTGCCAGCAGGACCTTCCAGTCGGACTATGGCTACACCTTC | CASRTFQSDYGYTF